This TCR beta chain was found in a study of vaccination and CD4 T cells after COVID-19. Study overall: Every culture used as a control got a CEFX pool, an HIV-1 Nef pool, or no peptide.

This clonotype is large within its sample. The antigen remains unidentified. Treatment defined: approximately 9-day PBMC culture with coronavirus spike peptide pools or control peptides (ViraFEST assay). T cells were expanded with peptide pools, and expanded clonotypes were identified by TCR sequencing. This CDR3 region has 15 residues. The germline gives CDR1 LNHDA, CDR2 SQIVND (reference sequence). Trimming left V 7 bases short and J 0 bases short, with 15 bases between. Cultured CD4+ T-cell DNA underwent Oncomine TCR Beta short-read sequencing. Each CDR3 protein is one row after TCRdb ran MiXCR on the PCR reads. Of thousands of distinct CDR3 sequences in the sample, 40% to 45% are singletons; the top ten hold about 56%.

This rearrangement joins TRBV19 to TRBJ1-2, with no clear D. The receptor comes from a human donor who had recovered from COVID-19. The sample consisted of CD4+ T cells from blood, cultured in vitro. CDR3 amino acids: CASNPTGATNYGYTF. Written as DNA, the CDR3 is TGTGCCAGTAACCCGACCGGAGCAACTAACTATGGCTACACCTTC.